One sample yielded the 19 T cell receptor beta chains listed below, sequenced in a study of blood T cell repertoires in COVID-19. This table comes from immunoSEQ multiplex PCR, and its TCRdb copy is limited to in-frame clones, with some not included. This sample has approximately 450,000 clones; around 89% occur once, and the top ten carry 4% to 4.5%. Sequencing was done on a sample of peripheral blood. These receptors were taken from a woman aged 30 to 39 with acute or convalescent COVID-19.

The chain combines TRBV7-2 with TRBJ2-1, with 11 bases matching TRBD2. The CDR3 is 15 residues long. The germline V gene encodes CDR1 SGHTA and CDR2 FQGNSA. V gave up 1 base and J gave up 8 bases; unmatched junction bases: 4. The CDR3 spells CASSLVGTSGDEQFF. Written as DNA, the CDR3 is TGTGCCAGCAGCTTAGTGGGGACTAGCGGCGATGAGCAGTTCTTC.

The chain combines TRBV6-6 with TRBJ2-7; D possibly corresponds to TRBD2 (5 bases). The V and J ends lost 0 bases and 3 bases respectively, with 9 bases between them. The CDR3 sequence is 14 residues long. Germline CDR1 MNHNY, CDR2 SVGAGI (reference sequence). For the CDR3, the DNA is TGTGCCAGCAGTTACTCTCGGGGAATCTACGAGCAGTACTTC. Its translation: CASSYSRGIYEQYF.

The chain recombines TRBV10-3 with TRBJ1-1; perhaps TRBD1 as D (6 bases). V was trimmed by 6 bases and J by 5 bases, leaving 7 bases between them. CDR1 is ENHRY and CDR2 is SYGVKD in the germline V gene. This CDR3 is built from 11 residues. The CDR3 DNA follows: TGTGCCATCAGGAGGGGGACTGAAGCTTTCTTT. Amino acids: CAIRRGTEAFF.

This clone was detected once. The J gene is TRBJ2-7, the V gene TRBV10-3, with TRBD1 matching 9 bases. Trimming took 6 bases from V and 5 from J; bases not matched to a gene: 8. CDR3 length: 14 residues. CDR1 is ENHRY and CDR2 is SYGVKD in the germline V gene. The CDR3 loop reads CAISLGTGSDEQYF. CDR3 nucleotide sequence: TGTGCCATCAGCCTAGGGACAGGGTCTGACGAGCAGTACTTC.

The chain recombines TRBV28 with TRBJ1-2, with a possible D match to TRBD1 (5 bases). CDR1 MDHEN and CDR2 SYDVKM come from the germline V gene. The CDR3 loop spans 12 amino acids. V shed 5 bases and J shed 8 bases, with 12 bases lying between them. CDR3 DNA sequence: TGTGCCAGCAGTCCTAAAAACAGGGGCTACACCTTC. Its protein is CASSPKNRGYTF.

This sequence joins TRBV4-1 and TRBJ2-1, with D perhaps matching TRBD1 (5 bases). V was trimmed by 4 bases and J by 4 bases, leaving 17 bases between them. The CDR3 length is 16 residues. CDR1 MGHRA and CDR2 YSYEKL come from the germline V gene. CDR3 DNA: TGCGCCAGCAGCCGCCCCGGGTGGGGCTGGTACAATGAGCAGTTCTTC. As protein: CASSRPGWGWYNEQFF.

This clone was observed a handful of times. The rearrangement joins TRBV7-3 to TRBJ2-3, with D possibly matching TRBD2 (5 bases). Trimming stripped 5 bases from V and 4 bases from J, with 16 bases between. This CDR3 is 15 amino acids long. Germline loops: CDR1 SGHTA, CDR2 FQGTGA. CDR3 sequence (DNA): TGTGCCAGCAGCCAAAGCGGTATCGACGCAGATACGCAGTATTTT. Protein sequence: CASSQSGIDADTQYF.

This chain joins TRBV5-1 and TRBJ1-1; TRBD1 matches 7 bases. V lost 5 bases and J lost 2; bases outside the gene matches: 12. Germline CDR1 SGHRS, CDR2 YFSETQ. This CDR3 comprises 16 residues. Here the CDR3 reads CASRPPVDRANTEAFF. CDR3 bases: TGCGCCAGCAGGCCTCCAGTTGACAGGGCAAACACTGAAGCTTTCTTT. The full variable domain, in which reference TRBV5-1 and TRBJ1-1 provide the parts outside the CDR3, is KAGVTQTPRYLIKTRGQQVTLSCSPISGHRSVSWYQQTPGQGLQFLFEYFSETQRNKGNFPGRFSGRQFSNSRSEMNVSTLELGDSALYLCASRPPVDRANTEAFFGQGTRLTVV.

CDR3 DNA: TGCAGTGCTAGTTCTAGAATCACAGATACGCAGTATTTT. This encodes CSASSRITDTQYF. The V and J genes are TRBV20-1 and TRBJ2-3; D is undetermined. Deletions cut 3 bases from V and 2 bases from J, with 9 bases between. The CDR3 spans 13 residues. In germline, CDR1 is DFQATT, CDR2 SNEGSKA (reference sequence).

CDR3 DNA: TGTGCCAGCAGCCCTAGACAGGGGACCCACGAGCAGTACTTC. Its protein is CASSPRQGTHEQYF. V gene TRBV5-4 combines with J gene TRBJ2-7; TRBD1 matches 8 bases. Per the germline V gene, CDR1 is SGHNT and CDR2 is YYREEE (reference sequence). Trimming took 4 bases from V and 5 from J; bases not matched to a gene: 8. The CDR3 runs to 14 residues.

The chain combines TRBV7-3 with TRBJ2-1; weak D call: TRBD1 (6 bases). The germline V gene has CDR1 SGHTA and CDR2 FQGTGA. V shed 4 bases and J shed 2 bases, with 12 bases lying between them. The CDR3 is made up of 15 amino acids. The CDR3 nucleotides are TGTGCCAGCAGCTCATTCGAGGGGGCCTACAATGAGCAGTTCTTC. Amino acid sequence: CASSSFEGAYNEQFF. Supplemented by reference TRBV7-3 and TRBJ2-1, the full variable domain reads GAGVSQTPSNKVTEKGKYVELRCDPISGHTALYWYRQSLGQGPEFLIYFQGTGAADDSGLPNDRFFAVRPEGSVSTLKIQRTERGDSAVYLCASSSFEGAYNEQFFGPGTRLTVL.

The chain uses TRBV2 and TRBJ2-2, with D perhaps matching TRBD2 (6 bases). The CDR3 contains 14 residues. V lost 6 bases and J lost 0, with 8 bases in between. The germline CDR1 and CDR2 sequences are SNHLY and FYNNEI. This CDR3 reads CASSRDSNTGELFF. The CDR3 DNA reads TGTGCCAGCAGCCGGGACTCGAACACCGGGGAGCTGTTTTTT.

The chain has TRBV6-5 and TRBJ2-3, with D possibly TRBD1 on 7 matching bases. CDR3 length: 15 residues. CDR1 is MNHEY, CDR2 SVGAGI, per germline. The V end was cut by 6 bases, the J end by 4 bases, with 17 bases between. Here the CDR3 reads CASSRGTASADTQYF. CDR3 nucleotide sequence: TGTGCCAGCAGCCGCGGGACAGCCAGTGCAGATACGCAGTATTTT.

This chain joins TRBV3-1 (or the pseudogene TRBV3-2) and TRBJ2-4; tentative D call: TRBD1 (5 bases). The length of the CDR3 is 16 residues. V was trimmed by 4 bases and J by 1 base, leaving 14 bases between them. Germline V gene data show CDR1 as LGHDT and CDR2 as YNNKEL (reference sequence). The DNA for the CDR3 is TGTGCCAGCAGCCCTAAAGGGGTAGGGGCCAAAAACATTCAGTACTTC. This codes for CASSPKGVGAKNIQYF.

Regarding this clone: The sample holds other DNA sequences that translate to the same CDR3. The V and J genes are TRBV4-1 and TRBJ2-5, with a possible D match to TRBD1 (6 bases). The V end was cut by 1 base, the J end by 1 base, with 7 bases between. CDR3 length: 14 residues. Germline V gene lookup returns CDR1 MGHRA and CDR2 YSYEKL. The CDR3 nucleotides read TGCGCCAGCAGCCAAGTAGGGGGCCAAGAGACCCAGTACTTC. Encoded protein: CASSQVGGQETQYF.

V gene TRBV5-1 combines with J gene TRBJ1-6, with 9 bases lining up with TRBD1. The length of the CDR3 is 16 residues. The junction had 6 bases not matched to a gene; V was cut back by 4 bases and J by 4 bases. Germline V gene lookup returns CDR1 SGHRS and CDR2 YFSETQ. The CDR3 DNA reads TGCGCCAGCAGCGGACGGACAGGGGATTATAATTCACCCCTCCACTTT. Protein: CASSGRTGDYNSPLHF.

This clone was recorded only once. CDR3 in amino acids: CASNIPGQGGEKLFF. CDR3 bases: TGTGCCAGCAATATACCGGGACAGGGCGGTGAAAAACTGTTTTTT. The chain is built from TRBV28 and TRBJ1-4, with 9 bases aligning to TRBD1. Trimming took 7 bases from V and 7 from J; bases not matched to a gene: 10. This CDR3 comprises 15 residues. In germline, CDR1 is MDHEN, CDR2 SYDVKM.

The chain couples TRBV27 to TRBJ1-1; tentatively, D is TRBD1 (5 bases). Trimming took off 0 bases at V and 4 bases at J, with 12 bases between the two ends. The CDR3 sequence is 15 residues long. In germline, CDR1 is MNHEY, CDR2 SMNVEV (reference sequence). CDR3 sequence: CASSLSIQETTEAFF. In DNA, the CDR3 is TGTGCCAGCAGTTTATCGATACAGGAGACCACTGAAGCTTTCTTT.

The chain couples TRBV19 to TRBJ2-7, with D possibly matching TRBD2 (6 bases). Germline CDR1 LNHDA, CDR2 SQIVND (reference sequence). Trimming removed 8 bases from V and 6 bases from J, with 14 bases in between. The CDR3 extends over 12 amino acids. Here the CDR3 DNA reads TGTGCCAGTCAAACCGGAGGGTCCGAGCAGTACTTC. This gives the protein CASQTGGSEQYF.